Sequencing of this T cell receptor (beta chain) was carried out in a study of cytomegalovirus exposure and HLA in healthy donors. Whole-study findings and limits: TCR beta V- and J-gene trimming was later associated with a missense DCLRE1C variant. The listing of roughly 160 TCR beta chains classed them as cytomegalovirus-associated. Later on, an analysis found that several of the most significant clusters appeared to be linked to common viral pathogens, which included parvovirus B19.

Germline V gene data show CDR1 as SGHAT and CDR2 as FQNNGV. The CDR3 sequence is 16 residues long. V dropped 2 bases and J dropped 5 bases, with 15 bases sitting between them. PCR was performed using 60 Vbeta and 13 Jbeta primers. Clones were read by immunoSEQ multiplex PCR, and TCRdb kept only the in-frame ones, dropping some. The sample holds approximately 240,000 clones; almost 85% are singletons and the top ten take more than 0.5%. For this clone: The antigen remains unidentified.

This TCR was sampled from a woman aged 40 to 55 in good health and CMV-seronegative. This chain links TRBV11-2 with TRBJ2-2; D perhaps matches TRBD2 (6 bases). The sample consisted of PBMCs. CDR3 residues: CASSLNPAGGTGELFF. CDR3 nucleotide sequence: TGTGCCAGCAGCTTAAACCCCGCCGGGGGTACCGGGGAGCTGTTTTTT.